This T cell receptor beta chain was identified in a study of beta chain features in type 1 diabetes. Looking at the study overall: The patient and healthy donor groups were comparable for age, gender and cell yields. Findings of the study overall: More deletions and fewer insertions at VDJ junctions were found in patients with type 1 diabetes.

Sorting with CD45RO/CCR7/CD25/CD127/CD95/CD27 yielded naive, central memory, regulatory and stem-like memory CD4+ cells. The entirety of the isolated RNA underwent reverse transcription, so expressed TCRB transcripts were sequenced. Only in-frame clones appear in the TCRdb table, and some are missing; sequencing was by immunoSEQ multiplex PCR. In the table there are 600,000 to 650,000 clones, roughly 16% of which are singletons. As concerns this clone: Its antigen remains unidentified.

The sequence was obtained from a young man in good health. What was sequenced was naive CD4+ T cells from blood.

The chain's CDR3 is CASSLMHRGKNTEAFF. The CDR3 coding sequence is TGTGCCAGCAGCTTAATGCACCGGGGGAAGAACACTGAAGCTTTCTTT. The chain combines TRBV5-6 with TRBJ1-1; a weak D match, TRBD1 (5 bases). Trimming removed 2 bases at V and 1 base at J, with 15 bases between. This CDR3 comprises 16 residues. Germline CDR1 is SGHDT and CDR2 is YYEEEE.